This T cell receptor beta chain was observed in a study of T cells in Graves' hyperthyroidism and ophthalmopathy. Background on the study: Staff took peripheral blood when the initial diagnosis was made, before any treatment began. General observations from the study: Ophthalmopathy and stable hyperthyroidism were separated by a 13 V-J model. Most thyroid clonotypes with frequency above 0.001 were detected in blood.

From germline, CDR1 is MNHNS and CDR2 SASEGT. This CDR3 is built from 15 residues. Trimming left V 7 bases short and J 6 bases short, with 19 bases between. This clonotype was seen only a few times. Its antigen is still unknown. Fresh peripheral blood, roughly 10 ml of it, supplied the PBMCs. There were TCR beta CDR3 regions amplified from RNA transcripts. The HTBI primer set was used in a first-round RT-PCR of the TCR CDR3. One entry per CDR3 protein, called by TCRdb with MiXCR from the multiplex PCR reads. The table shows 450,000 to 650,000 distinct CDR3 sequences, with under 20% occurring only once. This receptor was identified in a woman between 18 and 29 years old with Graves' ophthalmopathy. Material for sequencing was blood. This rearrangement joins TRBV6-1 to TRBJ1-5, with D possibly matching TRBD1 (5 bases). CDR3 sequence: CASTPRSGGGQPQHF. CDR3 in DNA: TGTGCCAGCACCCCACGGTCCGGGGGAGGTCAGCCCCAGCATTTT.